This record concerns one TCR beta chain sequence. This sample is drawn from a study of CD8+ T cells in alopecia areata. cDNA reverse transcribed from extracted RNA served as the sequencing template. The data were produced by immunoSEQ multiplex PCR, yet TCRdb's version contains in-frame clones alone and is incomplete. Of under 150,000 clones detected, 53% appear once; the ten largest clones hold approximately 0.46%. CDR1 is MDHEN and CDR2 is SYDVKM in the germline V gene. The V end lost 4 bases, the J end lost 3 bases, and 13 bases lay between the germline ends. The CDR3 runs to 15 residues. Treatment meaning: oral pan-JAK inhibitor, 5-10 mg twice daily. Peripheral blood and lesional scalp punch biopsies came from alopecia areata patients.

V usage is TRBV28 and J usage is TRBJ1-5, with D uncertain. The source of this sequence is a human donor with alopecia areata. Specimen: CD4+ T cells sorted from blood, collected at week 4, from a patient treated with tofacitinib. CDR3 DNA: TGTGCCAGCAGTTCGCGGGGAATCCCCAATCAGCCCCAGCATTTT. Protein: CASSSRGIPNQPQHF.